The TCR beta chain under discussion was sequenced for a study of shared clonotypes between healthy human individuals. The donors, healthy adults who were HIV-negative, had experienced no recent acute infections or vaccinations. Each donor was a Caucasian adult residing in Nashville, Tennessee. Worth noting for this clone: Its specificity is not known.

In replicate PCRs of sorted subsets, about 220 ng DNA, roughly 31,000 T cell genomes, was used. Here immunoSEQ multiplex PCR was the method, and the copy in TCRdb shows in-frame clones only, minus some. In the table there are a few hundred thousand clones, about nine tenths of which are singletons. Study-wide results and limits: Clonotype sharing across a few donors was observed for roughly 5% of naive CD4 clonotypes.

The sequence derives from a man between 18 and 35 years old in good health. Sequencing was done on a sample of memory CD8+ T cells sorted from blood. The subset was: CD45RO+ cells pooled with CCR7-negative TemRA cells.

CDR3 amino acids: CASSERRGGGEQFF. The CDR3 DNA follows: TGTGCCAGCAGTGAAAGGCGTGGAGGAGGTGAGCAGTTCTTC. The chain uses TRBV6-1 and TRBJ2-1, with D possibly TRBD2 on 5 matching bases. The V and J ends lost 2 bases and 9 bases respectively, with 14 bases between them. Germline lookup yields CDR1 MNHNS and CDR2 SASEGT. This CDR3 has 14 residues.